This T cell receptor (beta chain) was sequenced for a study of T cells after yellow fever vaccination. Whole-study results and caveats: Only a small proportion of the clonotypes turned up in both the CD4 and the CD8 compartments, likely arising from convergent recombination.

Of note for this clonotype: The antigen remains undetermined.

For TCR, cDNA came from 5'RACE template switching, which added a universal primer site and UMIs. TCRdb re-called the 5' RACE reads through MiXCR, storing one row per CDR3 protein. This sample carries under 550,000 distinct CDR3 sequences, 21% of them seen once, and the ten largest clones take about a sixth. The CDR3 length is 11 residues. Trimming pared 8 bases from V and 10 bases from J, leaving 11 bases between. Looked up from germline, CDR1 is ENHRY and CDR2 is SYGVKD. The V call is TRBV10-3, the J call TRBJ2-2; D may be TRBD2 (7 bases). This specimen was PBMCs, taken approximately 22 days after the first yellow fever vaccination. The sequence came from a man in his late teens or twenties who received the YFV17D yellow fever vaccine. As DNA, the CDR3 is TGTGCCATCCGGGGGGCCGAGGAGCTGTTTTTT. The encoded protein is CAIRGAEELFF.